Listed below are T cell receptor beta chains from one sample, sequenced in a study of T-cell reconstitution after alpha-beta-depleted transplantation in children. From the PCR reads, TCRdb called clonotypes with MiXCR, one entry per CDR3 protein. This sample has 580,000 or so distinct CDR3 sequences; roughly 23% occur once, and the top ten carry approximately 14%. The sequencing used PBMCs, mostly from graft donor cells, collected 360 days after TCRalphabeta/CD19-depleted stem cell transplant. Receptor source: a boy in the first two years of life who had a stem cell transplant for acute myeloid leukemia, so the T cells may come from the graft donor. The CDR3 runs from the conserved cysteine through the conserved F or W. The D gene is left open where the match is weak. Only part of the rows carry a size: once, few, many, or a class if the clone is expanded.

v_gene: TRBV20-1
d_gene: TRBD1
abundance: many
j_gene: TRBJ1-5
CDR3aa: CSARDRGNQPQHF
CDR3nt: TGCAGTGCTAGGGACAGGGGCAATCAGCCCCAGCATTTT

v_gene: TRBV28
d_gene: NA
abundance: many
j_gene: TRBJ2-2
CDR3aa: CASSSGGREHTGELFF
CDR3nt: TGTGCCAGCAGTTCGGGGGGCCGGGAGCACACCGGGGAGCTGTTTTTT

v_gene: TRBV20-1
d_gene: NA
abundance: few
j_gene: TRBJ2-2
CDR3aa: CSATRPGELFF
CDR3nt: TGCAGTGCTACCAGACCCGGGGAGCTGTTTTTT

v_gene: TRBV5-1
d_gene: TRBD1
abundance: NA
j_gene: TRBJ2-1
CDR3aa: CASSFSTLATGIHNEQFF
CDR3nt: TGCGCCAGCAGCTTTTCAACCCTTGCGACAGGGATACACAATGAGCAGTTCTTC

v_gene: TRBV6-1
d_gene: NA
abundance: NA
j_gene: TRBJ2-6
CDR3aa: CASSTDSYAGANVLTF
CDR3nt: TGTGCCAGCAGCACGGACAGTTATGCTGGGGCCAACGTCCTGACTTTC

v_gene: TRBV20-1
d_gene: NA
abundance: few
j_gene: TRBJ2-5
CDR3aa: CSAGGFRETQYF
CDR3nt: TGCAGTGCTGGGGGCTTCCGAGAGACCCAGTACTTC

v_gene: TRBV6-2/TRBV6-3
d_gene: TRBD1
abundance: NA
j_gene: TRBJ1-1
CDR3aa: CASSPSRTGVTEAFF
CDR3nt: TGTGCCAGCAGTCCCAGCCGGACAGGGGTGACTGAAGCTTTCTTT

v_gene: TRBV5-6
d_gene: NA
abundance: few
j_gene: TRBJ1-4
CDR3aa: CASSLRSTNEKLFF
CDR3nt: TGTGCCAGCAGCTTGCGCTCAACTAATGAAAAACTGTTTTTT

v_gene: TRBV6-5
d_gene: NA
abundance: NA
j_gene: TRBJ1-2
CDR3aa: CASSYSVEYYGYTF
CDR3nt: TGTGCCAGCAGTTACAGCGTTGAATACTATGGCTACACCTTC

v_gene: TRBV29-1
d_gene: NA
abundance: NA
j_gene: TRBJ2-5
CDR3aa: CSVDPSPGLETQYF
CDR3nt: TGCAGCGTTGACCCCTCTCCGGGGCTAGAGACCCAGTACTTC

v_gene: TRBV11-2
d_gene: NA
abundance: many
j_gene: TRBJ2-5
CDR3aa: CASSTILRGRETQYF
CDR3nt: TGTGCCAGCAGCACTATCCTTCGGGGGAGGGAGACCCAGTACTTC

v_gene: TRBV20-1
d_gene: NA
abundance: medium-sized
j_gene: TRBJ2-1
CDR3aa: CSADRGENEQFF
CDR3nt: TGCAGTGCGGATCGGGGAGAAAATGAGCAGTTCTTC

v_gene: TRBV20-1
d_gene: NA
abundance: NA
j_gene: TRBJ1-4
CDR3aa: CSARRGEEKLFF
CDR3nt: TGCAGTGCCCGCAGGGGAGAAGAAAAACTGTTTTTT

v_gene: TRBV5-1
d_gene: NA
abundance: many
j_gene: TRBJ2-2
CDR3aa: CASSLGPTGELFF
CDR3nt: TGCGCCAGCAGCTTGGGGCCCACCGGGGAGCTGTTTTTT

v_gene: TRBV24-1
d_gene: TRBD1
abundance: NA
j_gene: TRBJ2-3
CDR3aa: CATRATGSNTQYF
CDR3nt: TGTGCCACCAGAGCGACAGGGTCTAATACGCAGTATTTT

v_gene: TRBV14
d_gene: NA
abundance: many
j_gene: TRBJ2-1
CDR3aa: CASSFGYGTYNEQFF
CDR3nt: TGTGCCAGCAGCTTCGGGTATGGGACTTACAATGAGCAGTTCTTC

v_gene: TRBV12-3/TRBV12-4
d_gene: TRBD2
abundance: NA
j_gene: TRBJ2-1
CDR3aa: CASSLPHLAGDAYNEQFF
CDR3nt: TGTGCCAGCAGTTTACCCCACTTAGCGGGGGACGCCTACAATGAGCAGTTCTTC

v_gene: TRBV20-1
d_gene: TRBD2
abundance: few
j_gene: TRBJ2-1
CDR3aa: CSAARLAGVNEQFF
CDR3nt: TGCAGTGCGGCGCGGCTAGCGGGGGTAAATGAGCAGTTCTTC

v_gene: TRBV19
d_gene: NA
abundance: NA
j_gene: TRBJ1-3
CDR3aa: CASGTADTSGNTIYF
CDR3nt: TGTGCCAGCGGGACTGCGGATACGTCTGGAAACACCATATATTTT

v_gene: TRBV10-3
d_gene: TRBD1
abundance: few
j_gene: TRBJ2-7
CDR3aa: CAISKGQGEQYF
CDR3nt: TGTGCCATATCCAAGGGACAGGGCGAGCAGTACTTC

v_gene: TRBV20-1
d_gene: NA
abundance: few
j_gene: TRBJ2-1
CDR3aa: CSARGRGSVQSEQFF
CDR3nt: TGCAGTGCTAGAGGTCGTGGCAGCGTCCAAAGTGAGCAGTTCTTC

v_gene: TRBV11-2
d_gene: NA
abundance: NA
j_gene: TRBJ2-3
CDR3aa: CASSPQGRTVSTDTQYF
CDR3nt: TGTGCCAGCAGCCCTCAAGGGAGGACAGTTAGCACAGATACGCAGTATTTT

v_gene: TRBV20-1
d_gene: NA
abundance: NA
j_gene: TRBJ2-7
CDR3aa: CSARYRSSYEQYF
CDR3nt: TGCAGTGCTAGGTATAGGTCTTCCTACGAGCAGTACTTC

v_gene: TRBV20-1
d_gene: TRBD2
abundance: NA
j_gene: TRBJ2-7
CDR3aa: CSARDLLAGEPYEQYF
CDR3nt: TGCAGTGCTAGAGATCTCCTAGCGGGGGAACCCTACGAGCAGTACTTC

v_gene: TRBV12-3/TRBV12-4
d_gene: NA
abundance: few
j_gene: TRBJ1-3
CDR3aa: CASSPTGLRNTIYF
CDR3nt: TGTGCCAGCAGTCCGACGGGACTTCGAAACACCATATATTTT

v_gene: TRBV11-2
d_gene: NA
abundance: many
j_gene: TRBJ2-1
CDR3aa: CASSFKGNYNEQFF
CDR3nt: TGTGCCAGCAGCTTTAAGGGGAATTACAATGAGCAGTTCTTC

v_gene: TRBV20-1
d_gene: NA
abundance: few
j_gene: TRBJ2-1
CDR3aa: CSAKERQPSYNEQFF
CDR3nt: TGCAGTGCCAAAGAGAGACAGCCCTCCTACAATGAGCAGTTCTTC

v_gene: TRBV5-8
d_gene: TRBD1
abundance: NA
j_gene: TRBJ2-2
CDR3aa: CASSWDRRNTGELFF
CDR3nt: TGTGCCAGCAGCTGGGACAGACGGAACACCGGGGAGCTGTTTTTT

v_gene: TRBV5-1
d_gene: NA
abundance: NA
j_gene: TRBJ2-5
CDR3aa: CASSFATGIGETQYF
CDR3nt: TGCGCCAGCAGCTTCGCTACAGGGATTGGAGAGACCCAGTACTTC

v_gene: TRBV7-9
d_gene: NA
abundance: NA
j_gene: TRBJ2-7
CDR3aa: CASSPGSIPYEQYF
CDR3nt: TGTGCCAGCAGCCCGGGGAGTATCCCCTACGAGCAGTACTTC

v_gene: TRBV20-1
d_gene: TRBD2
abundance: many
j_gene: TRBJ2-2
CDR3aa: CSAASGALTGELFF
CDR3nt: TGCAGTGCGGCCAGCGGGGCTCTCACCGGGGAGCTGTTTTTT

v_gene: TRBV12-3/TRBV12-4
d_gene: NA
abundance: few
j_gene: TRBJ2-3
CDR3aa: CASTPGDTDTQYF
CDR3nt: TGTGCCAGCACCCCCGGGGACACAGATACGCAGTATTTT

v_gene: TRBV20-1
d_gene: NA
abundance: NA
j_gene: TRBJ2-1
CDR3aa: CSARDIRGRDYNEQFF
CDR3nt: TGCAGTGCTAGAGATATACGAGGACGAGACTACAATGAGCAGTTCTTC

v_gene: TRBV20-1
d_gene: NA
abundance: few
j_gene: TRBJ2-3
CDR3aa: CSASPVAGSSTDTQYF
CDR3nt: TGCAGTGCTAGCCCCGTGGCAGGGTCTAGCACAGATACGCAGTATTTT

v_gene: TRBV20-1
d_gene: TRBD2
abundance: NA
j_gene: TRBJ2-1
CDR3aa: CSARAGSGGNEQFF
CDR3nt: TGCAGTGCTAGAGCGGGTAGCGGGGGCAATGAGCAGTTCTTC

v_gene: TRBV5-6
d_gene: NA
abundance: many
j_gene: TRBJ1-1
CDR3aa: CASSLNPRTEAFF
CDR3nt: TGTGCCAGCAGCTTGAACCCTAGGACTGAAGCTTTCTTT

v_gene: TRBV12-3/TRBV12-4
d_gene: NA
abundance: many
j_gene: TRBJ1-1
CDR3aa: CASRPTPFTEAFF
CDR3nt: TGTGCCAGCAGGCCCACACCCTTCACTGAAGCTTTCTTT

v_gene: TRBV11-2
d_gene: NA
abundance: NA
j_gene: TRBJ2-1
CDR3aa: CASSLGVASSYNEQFF
CDR3nt: TGTGCCAGCAGCTTGGGAGTAGCGAGCTCCTACAATGAGCAGTTCTTC

v_gene: TRBV29-1
d_gene: NA
abundance: NA
j_gene: TRBJ2-3
CDR3aa: CSGRLSTDTQYF
CDR3nt: TGCAGCGGCCGACTGAGCACAGATACGCAGTATTTT

v_gene: TRBV12-3/TRBV12-4
d_gene: TRBD2
abundance: many
j_gene: TRBJ2-5
CDR3aa: CASRRAGQETQYF
CDR3nt: TGTGCCAGCAGAAGAGCGGGGCAAGAGACCCAGTACTTC

v_gene: TRBV6-1
d_gene: TRBD1
abundance: few
j_gene: TRBJ2-2
CDR3aa: CASRSSGQGAAGELFF
CDR3nt: TGTGCCAGCAGGTCATCGGGACAGGGGGCGGCCGGGGAGCTGTTTTTT

v_gene: TRBV15
d_gene: NA
abundance: many
j_gene: TRBJ2-5
CDR3aa: CATSRSTGTSWETQYF
CDR3nt: TGTGCCACCAGCAGATCCACCGGGACCAGCTGGGAGACCCAGTACTTC

v_gene: TRBV5-1
d_gene: NA
abundance: many
j_gene: TRBJ1-1
CDR3aa: CASSWGPPENTEAFF
CDR3nt: TGCGCCAGCAGCTGGGGACCGCCAGAGAACACTGAAGCTTTCTTT

v_gene: TRBV5-1
d_gene: NA
abundance: NA
j_gene: TRBJ2-4
CDR3aa: CASSLLPPGLLAKNIQYF
CDR3nt: TGCGCCAGCAGCTTGCTGCCCCCGGGCCTACTAGCCAAAAACATTCAGTACTTC

v_gene: TRBV6-5
d_gene: TRBD1
abundance: NA
j_gene: TRBJ1-2
CDR3aa: CASSRTGHGYTF
CDR3nt: TGTGCCAGCAGTCGGACAGGGCATGGCTACACCTTC

v_gene: TRBV12-3/TRBV12-4
d_gene: NA
abundance: many
j_gene: TRBJ1-5
CDR3aa: CASSPPFSYSGRNQPQHF
CDR3nt: TGTGCCAGCAGCCCTCCTTTTAGTTACTCGGGGCGCAATCAGCCCCAGCATTTT

v_gene: TRBV24-1
d_gene: TRBD2
abundance: NA
j_gene: TRBJ2-3
CDR3aa: CATSDPGTSGVLTDTQYF
CDR3nt: TGTGCCACCAGTGACCCGGGGACTAGCGGGGTGCTCACAGATACGCAGTATTTT

v_gene: TRBV12-3/TRBV12-4
d_gene: TRBD1
abundance: many
j_gene: TRBJ2-7
CDR3aa: CATTGQPGNEQYF
CDR3nt: TGTGCCACTACGGGACAGCCCGGGAACGAGCAGTACTTC

v_gene: TRBV4-2
d_gene: NA
abundance: few
j_gene: TRBJ1-6
CDR3aa: CASSQAQYDSPLHF
CDR3nt: TGTGCCAGCAGCCAAGCACAGTACGATTCACCCCTCCACTTT

v_gene: TRBV20-1
d_gene: TRBD1
abundance: NA
j_gene: TRBJ1-1
CDR3aa: CSGASTGGNTEAFF
CDR3nt: TGCAGCGGGGCCTCAACAGGGGGCAACACTGAAGCTTTCTTT

v_gene: TRBV15
d_gene: NA
abundance: NA
j_gene: TRBJ2-3
CDR3aa: CATSSRVGTDTQYF
CDR3nt: TGTGCCACCAGCAGTAGGGTAGGCACAGATACGCAGTATTTT

v_gene: TRBV20-1
d_gene: NA
abundance: few
j_gene: TRBJ1-4
CDR3aa: CSARGPDEKLFF
CDR3nt: TGCAGTGCTAGAGGCCCGGATGAAAAACTGTTTTTT

v_gene: TRBV5-1
d_gene: TRBD1
abundance: NA
j_gene: TRBJ1-3
CDR3aa: CASSPGTVNAIYF
CDR3nt: TGCGCCAGCAGCCCCGGGACAGTGAACGCCATATATTTT

v_gene: TRBV10-3
d_gene: NA
abundance: NA
j_gene: TRBJ1-2
CDR3aa: CATMGAGDNYGYTF
CDR3nt: TGTGCCACCATGGGGGCAGGCGATAACTATGGCTACACCTTC

v_gene: TRBV5-6
d_gene: NA
abundance: many
j_gene: TRBJ2-3
CDR3aa: CASTAELGSTDTQYF
CDR3nt: TGTGCCAGCACCGCCGAGTTAGGAAGCACAGATACGCAGTATTTT

v_gene: TRBV25-1
d_gene: TRBD1
abundance: few
j_gene: TRBJ2-5
CDR3aa: CASSANRGRGETQYF
CDR3nt: TGTGCCAGCAGTGCGAACAGGGGGCGAGGAGAGACCCAGTACTTC